This record looks at one TCR beta chain sequence and its context. Antigen specificity is unknown. Random hexamers were used to reverse transcribe roughly 0.5 to 1 ug of RNA. Amplification of TCR beta CDR3 was carried out by immunoSEQ multiplex PCR, which covered 54 Vbeta and 13 Jbeta segments. One entry per CDR3 protein results from TCRdb running MiXCR on the immunoSEQ multiplex PCR reads. The sample lists approximately 300,000 distinct CDR3 sequences, around 89% occurring once. The data were obtained in a study of CD8 T cells in Susac syndrome. Study-wide findings and caveats: TCR sequencing and HLA analysis covered a relatively small number of individuals.

V shed 1 base and J shed 4 bases, with 7 bases lying between them. Germline assignment: CDR1 SGHNT and CDR2 YENEEA. There are 13 residues in the CDR3. The authors sequenced TCR beta from blood CD8+ and CD4+ T cells. The J gene is TRBJ1-1, the V gene TRBV11-3, with D unclear. The TCR sequence derives from a human donor with multiple sclerosis. The source material was CD8+ T cells from PBMCs. In nucleotides, the CDR3 is TGTGCCAGCAGCTTAGCCTTTGGCACTGAAGCTTTCTTT. It is translated as CASSLAFGTEAFF.